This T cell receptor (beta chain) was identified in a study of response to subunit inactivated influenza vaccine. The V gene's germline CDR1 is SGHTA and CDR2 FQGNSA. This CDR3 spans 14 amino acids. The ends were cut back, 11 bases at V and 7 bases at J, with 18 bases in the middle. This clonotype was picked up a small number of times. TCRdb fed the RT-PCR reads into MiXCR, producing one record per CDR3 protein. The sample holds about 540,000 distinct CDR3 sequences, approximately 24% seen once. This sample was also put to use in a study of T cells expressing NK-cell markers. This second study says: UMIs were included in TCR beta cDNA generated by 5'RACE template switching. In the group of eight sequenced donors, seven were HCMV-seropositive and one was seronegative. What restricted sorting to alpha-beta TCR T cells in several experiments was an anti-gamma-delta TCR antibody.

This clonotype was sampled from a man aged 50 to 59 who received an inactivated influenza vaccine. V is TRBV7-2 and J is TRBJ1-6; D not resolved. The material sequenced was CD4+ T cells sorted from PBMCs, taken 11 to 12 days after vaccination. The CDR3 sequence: CASTAGDSNSPLHF. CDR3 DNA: TGTGCCTCGACGGCAGGTGACTCCAATTCACCCCTCCACTTT.